One and the same sample provided the 26 T cell receptor beta chains below, sequenced in a study of shared clonotypes between healthy human individuals. Profiling relied on immunoSEQ multiplex PCR, and the TCRdb table lists in-frame clones only, not all of them. The table has about 980,000 clones, around three quarters seen once; the top ten hold approximately 1.5%. The source material was memory CD4+ T cells sorted from blood. Subset defined: CD45RA-negative fraction. Source of these receptors: a man younger than 35 in good health.

The chain has TRBV27 and TRBJ2-7, with 9 bases matching TRBD2. The germline V gene has CDR1 MNHEY and CDR2 SMNVEV (reference sequence). The CDR3 runs to 16 residues. V lost 5 bases to trimming and J lost 0 bases; unmatched junction nucleotides: 8. The CDR3 sequence is CASSLRSGRYSYEQYF. The CDR3 coding sequence is TGTGCCAGCAGTCTAAGGAGCGGGAGGTACTCCTACGAGCAGTACTTC.

The chain recombines TRBV19 with TRBJ1-6; TRBD1 agrees at 7 bases. Looked up from germline, CDR1 is LNHDA and CDR2 is SQIVND (reference sequence). Trimming cost V 9 bases and J 7 bases; bases outside gene matches: 12. This CDR3 has 15 residues. The DNA for the CDR3 is TGTGCCAGCCAATTTACCGGGACAGACAATTCACCCCTCCACTTT. Translation: CASQFTGTDNSPLHF.

This clone was picked up one time. The rearrangement joins TRBV2 to TRBJ1-2; 11 bases agree with TRBD1. CDR3 length: 15 residues. V was clipped by 4 bases and J by 3 bases; unmatched bases: 4. CDR1 SNHLY and CDR2 FYNNEI come from the germline V gene. The CDR3 bases are TGTGCCAGCAGTGGAGGACAGGGGGCGGACTATGGCTACACCTTC. Its translation: CASSGGQGADYGYTF.

As for this clone: Other DNA sequences within the sample encode an identical CDR3. The chain uses TRBV25-1 and TRBJ1-2; the D is unclear. Germline V gives CDR1 MGHDK, CDR2 SYGVNS. Trimming took 6 bases from V and 4 from J, leaving 9 bases between them. The length of the CDR3 is 12 residues. The CDR3 sequence is CASSSSIYGYTF. CDR3 nucleotide sequence: TGTGCCAGCAGCTCCTCGATCTATGGCTACACCTTC.

This clone was seen many times. The V and J genes are TRBV7-2 and TRBJ2-5; D is perhaps TRBD2 (6 bases). Germline V gene lookup returns CDR1 SGHTA and CDR2 FQGNSA. The V and J ends lost 1 base and 5 bases respectively, with 14 bases between them. The CDR3 length is 15 residues. As DNA, the CDR3 is TGTGCCAGCAGCTTAGATGGTACTCGGGGGGAGACCCAGTACTTC. This gives the protein CASSLDGTRGETQYF.

As regards this clone: A read error may explain this, as a much larger clone is one base away. This chain's CDR3 is CASRRTSGETQYF. The CDR3, as DNA: TGTGCCAGCAGACGGACTAGCGGAGAGACCCAGTACTTC. The chain links TRBV6-6 to TRBJ2-5; 10 bases align to TRBD2. There are 13 residues in the CDR3. In germline, CDR1 is MNHNY, CDR2 SVGAGI (reference sequence). V trimming: 6 bases; J trimming: 4 bases; junction bases outside the gene matches: 2.

This chain connects TRBV19 to TRBJ1-1, with D possibly being TRBD1 (5 bases). V lost 2 bases and J 3 bases, leaving 10 bases between the germline ends. Per germline, CDR1 LNHDA and CDR2 SQIVND (reference sequence). This CDR3 region has 14 residues. CDR3: CASSIQGLDTEAFF. For the CDR3, the DNA is TGTGCCAGTAGTATACAGGGATTGGACACTGAAGCTTTCTTT.

This chain joins TRBV7-3 and TRBJ2-7; a possible D gene is TRBD1 (5 bases). V lost 0 bases to trimming and J lost 5 bases, with 8 bases between them. This CDR3 contains 13 residues. CDR1 SGHTA and CDR2 FQGTGA come from the germline V gene. In DNA, the CDR3 is TGTGCCAGCAGCTTAACGACCAGGGACGAGCAGTACTTC. This gives the protein CASSLTTRDEQYF.

The J gene is TRBJ1-2, the V gene TRBV5-4; TRBD1 aligns across 7 bases. Germline CDR1 is SGHNT and CDR2 is YYREEE (reference sequence). Unmatched junction bases numbered 12, after V lost 4 bases and J lost 9 bases. The CDR3 spans 14 residues. CDR3 region: CASSGDNRGISYTF. CDR3 nucleotide sequence: TGTGCCAGCAGCGGGGACAACAGGGGAATTAGCTACACCTTC.

The V and J genes are TRBV18 and TRBJ2-4; maybe TRBD2 (5 bases). The germline V and J ends were trimmed by 3 bases and 3 bases, with 12 bases remaining between them. The length of the CDR3 is 15 residues. CDR1 and CDR2 (germline): KGHSH, LQKENI. As DNA, the CDR3 is TGTGCCAGCTCACCCGGGGTTGTCGACAAAAACATTCAGTACTTC. Translating gives CASSPGVVDKNIQYF.

The V and J genes are TRBV7-9 and TRBJ2-7; a weak D match, TRBD2 (7 bases). The germline V gene encodes CDR1 SEHNR and CDR2 FQNEAQ (reference sequence). V was trimmed by 5 bases and J by 8 bases, leaving 13 bases between them. The CDR3 consists of 12 residues. The CDR3 is CASSKGGGQQYF. The CDR3 coding sequence is TGTGCCAGCAGCAAAGGGGGGGGCCAGCAGTACTTC.

The V call is TRBV7-9, the J call TRBJ2-1; 13 nucleotides match TRBD2. The CDR3 is 17 amino acids. Germline lookup yields CDR1 SEHNR and CDR2 FQNEAQ (reference sequence). J was trimmed by 9 bases and V by 6 bases; bases with no gene match: 14. CDR3 protein: CASSPNRGTSGVPEQFF. As DNA, the CDR3 is TGTGCCAGCAGTCCCAATCGAGGGACTAGCGGGGTACCTGAGCAGTTCTTC. The full variable domain, with the rest looked up from reference TRBV7-9 and TRBJ2-1, is DTGVSQNPRHKITKRGQNVTFRCDPISEHNRLYWYRQTLGQGPEFLTYFQNEAQLEKSRLLSDRFSAERPKGSFSTLEIQRTEQGDSAMYLCASSPNRGTSGVPEQFFGPGTRLTVL.

This clone was seen ten or more times. DNA of the CDR3: TGTGCCAGCAGCTTCGACGCGGGGGGCAACACAGATACGCAGTATTTT. It translates to CASSFDAGGNTDTQYF. This rearrangement joins TRBV7-6 to TRBJ2-3, with TRBD2 matching over 8 bases. Germline V gene sequence: CDR1 SGHVS, CDR2 FNYEAQ. There are 16 residues in the CDR3. V lost 3 bases to trimming and J lost 2 bases; unmatched junction nucleotides: 7.

The chain is built from TRBV5-4 and TRBJ1-1; possibly TRBD1 for D (5 bases). Trimming removed 4 bases from V and 0 bases from J, with 19 bases in between. The CDR3 is 17 amino acids. Germline V gives CDR1 SGHNT, CDR2 YYREEE (reference sequence). Written as DNA, the CDR3 is TGTGCCAGCAGCCGGCCGACGGCGAGGGGACTGAACACTGAAGCTTTCTTT. Protein product: CASSRPTARGLNTEAFF.

This chain uses TRBV25-1 with TRBJ2-7; the D gene is possibly TRBD1 (6 bases). The V gene lost 6 bases and the J gene lost 2 bases, with 11 bases spanning the gap. Germline V gene lookup returns CDR1 MGHDK and CDR2 SYGVNS. This CDR3 spans 13 amino acids. The CDR3 DNA reads as TGTGCCAGCAGGGACAGATTGACCTACGAGCAGTACTTC. This translates into CASRDRLTYEQYF.

This clone was picked up one time. The chain couples TRBV29-1 to TRBJ2-7; TRBD1 agrees at 8 bases. The V segment lost 6 bases and the J segment 2 bases; nucleotides outside the gene matches: 9. Germline V gene data show CDR1 as SQVTM and CDR2 as ANQGSEA. CDR3 length: 14 amino acids. DNA of the CDR3: TGCAGCGTCAACCCCTCAGGGGGCACCTACGAGCAGTACTTC. Its translation: CSVNPSGGTYEQYF.

The rearrangement joins TRBV30 to TRBJ1-1; D possibly corresponds to TRBD1 (5 bases). The CDR3 runs 14 residues. V lost 4 bases and J lost 5, with 17 bases in between. The V gene's germline CDR1 is GTSNPN and CDR2 SVGIG (reference sequence). The CDR3 sequence: CAWTWDFAVTEAFF. In DNA form, the CDR3 reads TGTGCCTGGACTTGGGACTTCGCCGTAACTGAAGCTTTCTTT.

Notes on this clone: Distinct nucleotide sequences in the sample also encode this CDR3. The chain uses TRBV30 and TRBJ2-6, with TRBD2 as a possible D gene (6 bases). CDR3 length: 15 amino acids. CDR1 and CDR2 from the germline V gene are GTSNPN and SVGIG (reference sequence). V was pared by 3 bases and J by 3 bases, with 12 bases between. CDR3: CAWSLGGSGANVLTF. CDR3 nucleotide sequence: TGTGCCTGGAGCCTCGGGGGAAGTGGGGCCAACGTCCTGACTTTC.

This chain connects TRBV6-1 to TRBJ2-3, with 7 bases matching TRBD1. CDR1 MNHNS and CDR2 SASEGT come from the germline V gene. Unmatched junction bases numbered 5, after V lost 4 bases and J lost 1 base. This CDR3 comprises 15 residues. CDR3 in amino acids: CASSADRAGTDTQYF. CDR3 in DNA: TGTGCCAGCAGTGCCGACAGGGCTGGCACAGATACGCAGTATTTT.

This clone has a handful of counts. The gene calls are TRBV7-2 and TRBJ2-1; the match to TRBD2 covers 8 bases. Germline CDR1 and CDR2: SGHTA and FQGNSA. CDR3 length: 20 amino acids. With 0 bases clipped from V and 0 bases from J, the junction kept 13 bases outside the gene matches. The CDR3: CASSLAPVREGLASYNEQFF. The DNA of the CDR3 is TGTGCCAGCAGCTTAGCTCCGGTCCGGGAGGGCCTAGCCTCCTACAATGAGCAGTTCTTC.

This sequence joins TRBV5-1 and TRBJ2-3; TRBD1 matches at 7 bases. V was clipped by 3 bases and J by 1 base; unmatched bases: 2. Germline CDR1 is SGHRS and CDR2 is YFSETQ. The CDR3 runs to 14 residues. Here the CDR3 reads CASSWQGGTDTQYF. Written as DNA, the CDR3 is TGCGCCAGCAGCTGGCAGGGGGGCACAGATACGCAGTATTTT. The variable domain in full, completed from reference TRBV5-1 and TRBJ2-3, reads KAGVTQTPRYLIKTRGQQVTLSCSPISGHRSVSWYQQTPGQGLQFLFEYFSETQRNKGNFPGRFSGRQFSNSRSEMNVSTLELGDSALYLCASSWQGGTDTQYFGPGTRLTVL.

This chain uses TRBV28 with TRBJ1-6; no reliable D call. Per the germline V gene, CDR1 is MDHEN and CDR2 is SYDVKM. The V end was cut by 3 bases, the J end by 7 bases, with 4 bases between. The CDR3 consists of 12 residues. The CDR3 DNA is TGTGCCAGCAGTTTGCCAAATTCACCCCTCCACTTT. Translation: CASSLPNSPLHF. The whole variable domain, remainder taken from reference TRBV28 and TRBJ1-6, is DVKVTQSSRYLVKRTGEKVFLECVQDMDHENMFWYRQDPGLGLRLIYFSYDVKMKEKGDIPEGYSVSREKKERFSLILESASTNQTSMYLCASSLPNSPLHFGNGTRLTVT.

The chain combines TRBV30 with TRBJ1-2; TRBD1 is a possible D gene (6 bases). Germline lookup yields CDR1 GTSNPN and CDR2 SVGIG (reference sequence). CDR3 size: 12 residues. The V and J ends lost 1 base and 4 bases respectively, with 7 bases between them. The CDR3 DNA reads as TGTGCCTGGAGTGGGACAGTCTATGGCTACACCTTC. It specifies CAWSGTVYGYTF.

The chain carries TRBV5-4 and TRBJ2-5; D possibly uses TRBD1 or TRBD2 (6 bases each). The CDR3 is 15 residues long. V was shortened by 1 base and J by 2 bases, with 12 bases between the two germline ends. Germline values: CDR1 SGHNT, CDR2 YYREEE (reference sequence). The CDR3 spells CASSLRGPQQETQYF. In DNA, the CDR3 is TGTGCCAGCAGCTTGCGGGGGCCTCAACAAGAGACCCAGTACTTC.

The sample holds one count of this clone. Other DNA variants within this sample encode the same CDR3. The rearrangement uses TRBV19 and TRBJ2-3; TRBD2 is a possible D gene (5 bases). The germline V gene encodes CDR1 LNHDA and CDR2 SQIVND (reference sequence). The CDR3 has 13 amino acids. Trimming shortened V by 6 bases and J by 0 bases, and 7 bases separated the two germline ends. The CDR3 sequence is CASRSGSTDTQYF. DNA of the CDR3: TGTGCCAGTAGATCGGGGAGCACAGATACGCAGTATTTT.

This clone showed up just a few times. The rearrangement uses TRBV7-2 and TRBJ2-5; possible D gene TRBD1, 5 bases. CDR1 and CDR2 from the germline V gene are SGHTA and FQGNSA. The CDR3 is made up of 13 amino acids. The V end lost 5 bases, the J end lost 5 bases, and 12 bases lay between the germline ends. The CDR3 reads CASSPGFWETQYF. The CDR3 nucleotides read TGTGCCAGCAGCCCAGGGTTTTGGGAGACCCAGTACTTC.